This T cell receptor (beta chain) was captured in a study of CD8 T cells in ankylosing spondylitis. As concerns this clonotype: Its antigen is not known.

Whole-study findings and limits: Matched synovial fluid from ankylosing spondylitis patients was reported to be enriched for disease-linked clones.

V dropped 0 bases and J dropped 0 bases, with 8 bases sitting between them. Germline V lookup: CDR1 LGHNT, CDR2 FRNRAP. The CDR3 extends over 15 amino acids. TCRdb used MiXCR to reprocess the 5' RACE reads, holding one entry per CDR3 protein. There are 350,000 or so distinct CDR3 sequences in the sample; 14% to 15% occur only once, and around 0.99% lies in the top ten. The sequence derives from a male donor with ankylosing spondylitis or in good health (not recorded which). Material: blood, either unsorted or a sorted T cell fraction (not recorded which). V is TRBV12-5 and J is TRBJ1-2, with D unclear. In nucleotides, the CDR3 is TGTGCTAGTGGTTTGGTAATCGGGGCTAACTATGGCTACACCTTC. Amino acids: CASGLVIGANYGYTF.